Following are 27 T cell receptor beta chains from one sample sequenced in a study of blood T cell repertoires in COVID-19. Produced via immunoSEQ multiplex PCR; TCRdb's table is partial and in-frame only. Here the sample spans 320,000 or so clones, 88% being singletons. Sequencing used PBMCs or T cells enriched from blood (not recorded which). Receptors were obtained from a man aged 25-40 years who had recovered from COVID-19.

This chain joins TRBV5-4 and TRBJ2-3, with D possibly being TRBD2 (6 bases). Germline V gene sequence: CDR1 SGHNT, CDR2 YYREEE (reference sequence). Trimming cost V 0 bases and J 3 bases, with 11 bases left between them. The length of the CDR3 is 15 residues. The CDR3 DNA reads as TGTGCCAGCAGCTTGGTATGGGGGGTAACAGATACGCAGTATTTT. Translating it yields CASSLVWGVTDTQYF.

The chain is built from TRBV7-9 and TRBJ1-2; 8 nucleotides match TRBD1. With 2 bases clipped from V and 7 bases from J, the junction kept 6 bases outside the gene matches. This CDR3 contains 14 residues. Germline CDR1 is SEHNR and CDR2 is FQNEAQ (reference sequence). The CDR3 is CASSLRQGSAGYTF. The CDR3 nucleotides are TGTGCCAGCAGCTTAAGACAGGGGAGTGCTGGCTACACCTTC.

The rearrangement links TRBV18 to TRBJ1-3, with D maybe TRBD1 (5 bases). The V end lost 4 bases, the J end lost 4 bases, and 17 bases lay between the germline ends. The CDR3 is 16 residues long. Germline CDR1 is KGHSH and CDR2 is LQKENI. DNA for the CDR3: TGTGCCAGCTCACTTACCGACAGTCCGATAGGAAACACCATATATTTT. Its protein is CASSLTDSPIGNTIYF.

The chain employs TRBV7-9 and TRBJ1-4; D may be TRBD1 (5 bases). This CDR3 spans 14 amino acids. V was trimmed by 5 bases and J by 8 bases, leaving 15 bases between them. Germline-derived CDR1 and CDR2 are SEHNR and FQNEAQ (reference sequence). The CDR3 DNA reads TGTGCCAGCAGCCCGACAGTGAATGGGGAAAAACTGTTTTTT. The encoded protein is CASSPTVNGEKLFF.

The rearrangement uses TRBV2 and TRBJ1-1, with 7 bases aligning to TRBD1. Per the germline V gene, CDR1 is SNHLY and CDR2 is FYNNEI. The CDR3 totals 15 residues. The trim removed 8 bases at V and 4 bases at J, leaving 13 bases unmatched. In nucleotides, the CDR3 is TGTGCCAGCCTACTGGGTGGAGGGGGCGCCACTGAAGCTTTCTTT. Translation gives CASLLGGGGATEAFF.

This chain uses TRBV27 with TRBJ2-1; TRBD1 aligns across 7 bases. CDR3 length: 16 residues. Germline V gene lookup returns CDR1 MNHEY and CDR2 SMNVEV (reference sequence). The V segment lost 3 bases and the J segment 3 bases; nucleotides outside the gene matches: 8. This chain's CDR3 is CASSLSWGTVYNEQFF. The CDR3 bases are TGTGCCAGCAGTTTGAGTTGGGGGACAGTCTACAATGAGCAGTTCTTC.

This chain links TRBV5-1 with TRBJ1-1; D may be TRBD1 (5 bases). The CDR3 spans 14 residues. Germline V gene data show CDR1 as SGHRS and CDR2 as YFSETQ. V was pared by 4 bases and J by 4 bases, with 14 bases between. The CDR3 loop reads CASSGRGGGTEAFF. Written as DNA, the CDR3 is TGCGCCAGCAGCGGAAGGGGCGGCGGCACTGAAGCTTTCTTT.

The chain combines TRBV12-3 or TRBV12-4 with TRBJ2-7, with D unresolved. The CDR3 is 13 amino acids. Between the trimmed V and J ends, which lost 6 bases and 1 base, there was a span of 10 bases. The CDR3 DNA sequence: TGTGCCAGCAGGGGCATTGGGTCCTACGAGCAGTACTTC. It yields the protein CASRGIGSYEQYF.

CDR3 in DNA: TGCGCCAGCAGCTTACCCCTAGCGGGGGGGCATGGCAAAAACATTCAGTACTTC. Amino acids: CASSLPLAGGHGKNIQYF. The V and J genes are TRBV5-1 and TRBJ2-4; 12 bases are shared with TRBD2. The V segment lost 2 bases and the J segment 3 bases; nucleotides outside the gene matches: 9. Germline V lookup: CDR1 SGHRS, CDR2 YFSETQ. The CDR3 runs to 18 residues.

The V gene is TRBV6-5, the J gene TRBJ1-4; 7 bases are a match to TRBD1. Losses at the gene ends were 0 bases for V and 5 bases for J; bases not matched to a gene: 6. The CDR3 spans 16 residues. Germline CDR1 and CDR2: MNHEY and SVGAGI. The CDR3 region has the DNA TGTGCCAGCAGTTACTCGGGGGGACAGAGCAATGAAAAACTGTTTTTT. Its translation: CASSYSGGQSNEKLFF.

The J gene is TRBJ1-5, the V gene TRBV11-2; tentative D call: TRBD1 (6 bases). CDR1 and CDR2 from the germline V gene are SGHAT and FQNNGV. The CDR3 has 15 residues. The V gene lost 0 bases and the J gene lost 5 bases, with 11 bases spanning the gap. CDR3 protein: CASSLEGRGHQPQHF. CDR3 bases: TGTGCCAGCAGCTTAGAGGGCAGGGGACATCAGCCCCAGCATTTT.

This chain connects TRBV16 to TRBJ1-5, with 7 nucleotides matching TRBD1. Germline-derived CDR1 and CDR2 are KGHSY and FQNENV. The J segment lost 5 bases and the V segment lost 0 bases, leaving 4 bases of the junction unmatched. This CDR3 contains 15 residues. CDR3 sequence (DNA): TGTGCCAGCAGCCAATCCTGGCAGGGGGATCAGCCCCAGCATTTT. As protein: CASSQSWQGDQPQHF.

This chain links TRBV3-1 (or the pseudogene TRBV3-2) with TRBJ1-2; D uncertain. The CDR3 totals 16 residues. CDR1 and CDR2 (germline): LGHDT, YNNKEL (reference sequence). Trimming took 4 bases from V and 0 from J, leaving 15 bases between them. CDR3 protein: CASSRFDKVPNYGYTF. In nucleotides, the CDR3 is TGTGCCAGCAGCCGTTTCGACAAGGTCCCTAACTATGGCTACACCTTC.

The J gene is TRBJ2-3, the V gene TRBV2; TRBD2 aligns across 12 bases. V shed 4 bases, J shed 3 bases, and the junction held 8 bases outside the gene matches. The CDR3 consists of 17 residues. Germline-derived CDR1 and CDR2 are SNHLY and FYNNEI. The CDR3 nucleotides read TGTGCCAGCAGTGCGGTTCTAGCGGGGGGGCGGACAGATACGCAGTATTTT. It codes for CASSAVLAGGRTDTQYF.

V and J are TRBV30 and TRBJ1-5; D is unresolved. The germline V gene encodes CDR1 GTSNPN and CDR2 SVGIG (reference sequence). Trimming shortened V by 2 bases and J by 3 bases, and 8 bases separated the two germline ends. The CDR3 loop spans 13 amino acids. The CDR3 nucleotides are TGTGCCTGGAGTCCCAGGTTCAATCAGCCCCAGCATTTT. Protein sequence: CAWSPRFNQPQHF.

The genes are TRBV6-4 and TRBJ1-3; D unclear. V lost 4 bases, J lost 0 bases, and 10 bases lay in between. This CDR3 comprises 15 residues. Germline assignment: CDR1 MRHNA and CDR2 SNTAGT. The CDR3 DNA reads as TGTGCCAGCAGTGCACAGAGATTCTCTGGAAACACCATATATTTT. This translates into CASSAQRFSGNTIYF.

The chain joins TRBV27 to TRBJ2-7, with 11 nucleotides matching TRBD1. The V and J ends lost 6 bases and 0 bases, in that order; junction bases with no gene match: 4. Looked up from germline, CDR1 is MNHEY and CDR2 is SMNVEV (reference sequence). This CDR3 region has 15 residues. Here the CDR3 reads CASSRTGGPSYEQYF. CDR3 sequence (DNA): TGTGCCAGCAGCCGGACAGGGGGCCCCTCCTACGAGCAGTACTTC.

This clone was seen just once. This chain links TRBV5-5 with TRBJ1-4, with D possibly TRBD1 on 6 matching bases. In germline, CDR1 is SGHKS, CDR2 YYEKEE (reference sequence). V was clipped by 4 bases and J by 15 bases, with 19 bases between them. The CDR3 runs 13 residues. The CDR3 DNA follows: TGTGCCAGCAGCGCGGGGGCCGAGAGAGGGTTGTTTTTT. Translation: CASSAGAERGLFF.

This chain joins TRBV5-1 and TRBJ1-1, with a weak D call TRBD1 (6 bases). Deletions cut 4 bases from V and 4 bases from J, with 17 bases between. CDR3 length: 15 amino acids. CDR1 is SGHRS, CDR2 YFSETQ, per germline. The CDR3 DNA is TGCGCCAGCAGCGTGCAAACAGGGATCGGCACTGAAGCTTTCTTT. This gives the protein CASSVQTGIGTEAFF.

The chain uses TRBV28 and TRBJ2-3; tentative D call: TRBD1 (6 bases). The CDR3 is 14 amino acids. Per germline, CDR1 MDHEN and CDR2 SYDVKM. Trimming cost V 6 bases and J 3 bases, with 13 bases left between them. CDR3 region: CASSRRGITDTQYF. The CDR3 DNA is TGTGCCAGCAGCCGCAGGGGAATTACAGATACGCAGTATTTT. The entire variable domain, with the rest obtained from reference TRBV28 and TRBJ2-3, is as follows: DVKVTQSSRYLVKRTGEKVFLECVQDMDHENMFWYRQDPGLGLRLIYFSYDVKMKEKGDIPEGYSVSREKKERFSLILESASTNQTSMYLCASSRRGITDTQYFGPGTRLTVL.

The V and J genes are TRBV5-1 and TRBJ1-1; no definite D call. The CDR3 covers 14 residues. From germline, CDR1 is SGHRS and CDR2 YFSETQ. The V end lost 0 bases, the J end lost 3 bases, and 9 bases lay between the germline ends. The CDR3 bases are TGCGCCAGCAGCTTGGAACGGTTGTACACTGAAGCTTTCTTT. Amino acid sequence: CASSLERLYTEAFF.

This clone occurred a few times. V and J are TRBV5-5 and TRBJ2-1; 8 bases line up with TRBD1. CDR1 is SGHKS, CDR2 YYEKEE, per germline (reference sequence). The V and J ends lost 1 base and 7 bases, in that order; junction bases with no gene match: 4. This CDR3 spans 14 amino acids. The DNA for the CDR3 is TGTGCCAGCAGCTTGCAGGGGGCGGGAAATGAGCAGTTCTTC. Protein product: CASSLQGAGNEQFF.

The rearrangement links TRBV3-1 (or the pseudogene TRBV3-2) to TRBJ2-1; 8 nucleotides align to TRBD2. The V gene's germline CDR1 is LGHDT and CDR2 YNNKEL (reference sequence). The CDR3 is 15 residues long. Trimming took 4 bases from V and 3 from J; bases not matched to a gene: 5. Here the CDR3 DNA reads TGTGCCAGCAGCCCTCGGGGGGGGAACTACAATGAGCAGTTCTTC. Translated, it gives CASSPRGGNYNEQFF.

The gene calls are TRBV28 and TRBJ2-2, with D hard to call. Per the germline V gene, CDR1 is MDHEN and CDR2 is SYDVKM. Trimming removed 3 bases from V and 6 bases from J, with 2 bases in between. The CDR3 totals 11 residues. CDR3 coding DNA: TGTGCCAGCAGTTTCGCCGGGGAGCTGTTTTTT. It encodes CASSFAGELFF.

The CDR3 protein is CASSPLGGAYNEQFF. Here the CDR3 DNA reads TGTGCCAGCAGCCCGCTGGGGGGAGCCTACAATGAGCAGTTCTTC. This chain connects TRBV5-4 to TRBJ2-1; possible D gene TRBD2, 6 bases. The CDR3 is 15 residues long. Germline CDR1 SGHNT, CDR2 YYREEE (reference sequence). The V gene lost 4 bases and the J gene lost 2 bases, with 13 bases spanning the gap.

V usage is TRBV13 and J usage is TRBJ1-2, with 11 bases fitting TRBD1. The junction had 2 bases not matched to a gene; V was cut back by 0 bases and J by 2 bases. The V gene's germline CDR1 is PRHDT and CDR2 FYEKMQ (reference sequence). The CDR3 consists of 16 residues. The DNA for the CDR3 is TGTGCCAGCAGCTTAGGGAGGGACAGGGGGAACTATGGCTACACCTTC. The encoded protein is CASSLGRDRGNYGYTF.

The CDR3 loop reads CATSRHGQASGELFF. Here the CDR3 DNA reads TGTGCCACCAGCAGACACGGACAGGCCTCCGGGGAGCTGTTTTTT. This chain uses TRBV15 with TRBJ2-2; 7 bases map to TRBD1. CDR1 LNHNV and CDR2 YYDKDF come from the germline V gene (reference sequence). Germline trimming cut 2 bases from V and 6 bases from J; bases unmatched to any gene: 6. The CDR3 is 15 amino acids.